This T cell receptor (beta chain) emerged from a study of blood T cell repertoires in COVID-19. Study overall: Samples representing acute and convalescent COVID-19 were sourced from the United States, Italy and Spain. The cDNA or gDNA used as material had been derived from T cells, B-cell-depleted T cells, or PBMCs.

The CDR3 runs 15 residues. The germline V gene has CDR1 SGHRS and CDR2 YFSETQ. Trimming removed 0 bases at V and 2 bases at J, with 11 bases between. In Cohort 3, a recovered donor had either two negative PCRs, clearance, or symptom resolution. Authors' data handling: Reference gene primer amplification gave nucleated cell count estimates. Assay: immunoSEQ multiplex PCR; the TCRdb copy retains only in-frame clones and omits some. Clonal size and the V and J genes are those of that table, whereas D and trimming came from the DNA. The data contain a few hundred thousand clones, approximately 85% of them seen just once; the ten biggest clones take up approximately 1.9%.

The sample was PBMCs or T cells enriched from blood (not recorded which). This chain connects TRBV5-1 to TRBJ1-2, with D possibly being TRBD1 (5 bases). This TCR was recovered from a woman aged 45 to 65 who had recovered from COVID-19. The CDR3, as DNA: TGCGCCAGCAGCTTGGACAGGTTTAGAAACTATGGCTACACCTTC. This encodes CASSLDRFRNYGYTF.